This T cell receptor (beta chain) comes out of a study of T cell repertoires in cytomegalovirus infection. Study information: The public TCR beta signatures pointed to both CMV infection and matching HLA type.

TCRdb ran MiXCR on the reads and lists one entry per CDR3 protein. This sample has roughly 600,000 distinct CDR3 sequences; about 24% occur once, and the top ten carry roughly 8%. This clonotype came up a few times. The TCR sequence derives from a human donor in good health (CMV status not recorded). Some clones in this sample may be carry-over from other donors' samples. The sample was CD8+ T cells from PBMCs.

CDR3: CASSLVPTGATDTQYF. The CDR3 DNA reads TGCGCCAGCAGCTTGGTCCCGACAGGGGCTACAGATACGCAGTATTTT. This rearrangement joins TRBV5-1 to TRBJ2-3; 8 positions agree with TRBD1. Germline lookup yields CDR1 SGHRS and CDR2 YFSETQ. After removal of 0 bases from V and 3 bases from J, the junction contained 6 bases not matched to a gene. CDR3 length equals 16 residues.